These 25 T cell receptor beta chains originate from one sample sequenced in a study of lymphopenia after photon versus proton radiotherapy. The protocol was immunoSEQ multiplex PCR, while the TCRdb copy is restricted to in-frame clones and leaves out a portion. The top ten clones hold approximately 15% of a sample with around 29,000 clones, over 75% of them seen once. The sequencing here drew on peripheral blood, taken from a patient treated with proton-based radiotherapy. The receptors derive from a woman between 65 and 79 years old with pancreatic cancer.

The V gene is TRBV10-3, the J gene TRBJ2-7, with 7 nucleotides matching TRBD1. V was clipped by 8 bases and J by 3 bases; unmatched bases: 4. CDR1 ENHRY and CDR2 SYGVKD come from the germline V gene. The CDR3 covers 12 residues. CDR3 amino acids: CAIRGQDYEQYF. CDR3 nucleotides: TGTGCCATCCGCGGACAGGACTACGAGCAGTACTTC.

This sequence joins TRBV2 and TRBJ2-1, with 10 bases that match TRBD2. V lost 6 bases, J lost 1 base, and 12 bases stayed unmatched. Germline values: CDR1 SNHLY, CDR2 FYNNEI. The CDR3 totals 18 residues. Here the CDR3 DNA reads TGTGCCAGCAGGGTTATTGGGTATAGCGGGAGGTCCTACAATGAGCAGTTCTTC. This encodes CASRVIGYSGRSYNEQFF.

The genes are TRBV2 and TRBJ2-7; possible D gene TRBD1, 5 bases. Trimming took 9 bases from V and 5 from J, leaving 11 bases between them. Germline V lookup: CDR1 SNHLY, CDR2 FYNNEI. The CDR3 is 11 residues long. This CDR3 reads CASQQVNEQYF. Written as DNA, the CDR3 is TGTGCCAGTCAACAGGTGAACGAGCAGTACTTC.

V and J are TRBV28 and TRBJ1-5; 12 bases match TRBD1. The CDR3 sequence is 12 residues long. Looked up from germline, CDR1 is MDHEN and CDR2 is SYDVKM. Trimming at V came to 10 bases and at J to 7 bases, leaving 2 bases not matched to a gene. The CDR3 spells CAIGTGGQPQHF. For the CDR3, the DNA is TGTGCCATAGGGACAGGGGGCCAGCCCCAGCATTTT.

The CDR3 DNA reads as TGTGCCAGCGCGGACAGGGAGACCTATAATTCACCCCTCCACTTT. Its protein is CASADRETYNSPLHF. V and J are TRBV7-9 and TRBJ1-6; 8 bases are a match to TRBD1. This CDR3 spans 15 amino acids. Germline assignment: CDR1 SEHNR and CDR2 FQNEAQ (reference sequence). The ends lost 8 bases at V and 2 bases at J; junction bases unmatched: 5. Drawing the rest from reference TRBV7-9 and TRBJ1-6, the complete variable domain is DTGVSQNPRHKITKRGQNVTFRCDPISEHNRLYWYRQTLGQGPEFLTYFQNEAQLEKSRLLSDRFSAERPKGSFSTLEIQRTEQGDSAMYLCASADRETYNSPLHFGNGTRLTVT.

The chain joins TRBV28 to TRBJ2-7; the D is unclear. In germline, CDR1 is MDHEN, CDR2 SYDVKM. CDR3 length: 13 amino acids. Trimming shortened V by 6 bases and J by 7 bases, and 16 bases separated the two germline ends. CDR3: CASSPLVSREQYF. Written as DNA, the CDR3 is TGTGCCAGCAGCCCACTGGTGAGTCGGGAGCAGTACTTC.

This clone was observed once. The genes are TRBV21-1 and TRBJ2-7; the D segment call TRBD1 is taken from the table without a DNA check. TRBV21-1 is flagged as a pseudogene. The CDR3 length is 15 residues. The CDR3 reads CASSKDRSPVDEQYF. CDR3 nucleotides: TGTGCCAGCAGCAAGGACAGGAGTCCGGTCGACGAGCAGTACTTC.

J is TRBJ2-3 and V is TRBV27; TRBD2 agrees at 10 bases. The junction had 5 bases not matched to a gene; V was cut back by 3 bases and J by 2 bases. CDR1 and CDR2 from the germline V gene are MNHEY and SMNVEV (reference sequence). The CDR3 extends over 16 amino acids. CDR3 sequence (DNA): TGTGCCAGCAGTTTTCGGACTAGCGGATTCACAGATACGCAGTATTTT. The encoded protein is CASSFRTSGFTDTQYF.

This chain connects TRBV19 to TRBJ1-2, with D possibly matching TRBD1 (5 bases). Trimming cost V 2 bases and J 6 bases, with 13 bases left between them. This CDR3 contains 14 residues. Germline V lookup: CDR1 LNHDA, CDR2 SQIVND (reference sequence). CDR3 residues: CASSIYVQGHGYTF. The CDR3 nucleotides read TGTGCCAGTAGTATATACGTCCAGGGACATGGCTACACCTTC.

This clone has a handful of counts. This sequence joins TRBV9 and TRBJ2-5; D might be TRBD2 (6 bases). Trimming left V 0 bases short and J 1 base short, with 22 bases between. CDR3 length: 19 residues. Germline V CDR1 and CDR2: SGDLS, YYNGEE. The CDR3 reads CASSVVGDHSGAAQETQYF. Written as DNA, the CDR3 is TGTGCCAGCAGCGTAGTTGGGGATCATTCGGGAGCCGCCCAAGAGACCCAGTACTTC.

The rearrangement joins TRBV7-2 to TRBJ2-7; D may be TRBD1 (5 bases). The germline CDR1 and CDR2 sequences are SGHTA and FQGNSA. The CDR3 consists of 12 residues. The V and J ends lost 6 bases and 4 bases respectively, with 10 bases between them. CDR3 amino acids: CASRGDSYEQYF. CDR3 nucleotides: TGTGCCAGCAGAGGGGATAGTTACGAGCAGTACTTC.

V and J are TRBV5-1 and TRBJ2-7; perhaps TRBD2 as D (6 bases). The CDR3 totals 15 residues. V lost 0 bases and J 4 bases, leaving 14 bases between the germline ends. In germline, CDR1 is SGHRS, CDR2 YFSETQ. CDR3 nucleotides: TGCGCCAGCAGCTTGGAATGGGGGGACGTATACGAGCAGTACTTC. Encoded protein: CASSLEWGDVYEQYF.

The CDR3, as DNA: TGTGCCAGCGGGACAGGGGAATATGGCTACACCTTC. Amino acids: CASGTGEYGYTF. The genes are TRBV2 and TRBJ1-2, with TRBD1 identical over 10 bases. From germline, CDR1 is SNHLY and CDR2 FYNNEI. Losses at the gene ends were 8 bases for V and 5 bases for J; bases not matched to a gene: 2. CDR3 length: 12 residues.

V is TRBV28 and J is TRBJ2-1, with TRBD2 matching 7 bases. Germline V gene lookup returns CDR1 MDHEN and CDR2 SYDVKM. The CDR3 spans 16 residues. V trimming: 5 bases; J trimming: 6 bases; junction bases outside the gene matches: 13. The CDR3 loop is CASSPMAGRGFNEQFF. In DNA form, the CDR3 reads TGTGCCAGCAGTCCCATGGCAGGGCGGGGGTTCAATGAGCAGTTCTTC.

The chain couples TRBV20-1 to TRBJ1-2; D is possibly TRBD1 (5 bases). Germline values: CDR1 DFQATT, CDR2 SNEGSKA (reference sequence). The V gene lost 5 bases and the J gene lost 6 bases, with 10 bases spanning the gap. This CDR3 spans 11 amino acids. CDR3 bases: TGCAGTGCTGGGGGAATTGATGGCTACACCTTC. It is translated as CSAGGIDGYTF.

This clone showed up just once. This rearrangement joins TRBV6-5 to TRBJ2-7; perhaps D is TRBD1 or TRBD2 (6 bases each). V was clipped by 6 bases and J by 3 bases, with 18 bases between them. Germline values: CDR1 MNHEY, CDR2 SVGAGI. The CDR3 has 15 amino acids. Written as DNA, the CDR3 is TGTGCCAGCAGCACCCTGTTCGGGGGCCACTACGAGCAGTACTTC. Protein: CASSTLFGGHYEQYF.

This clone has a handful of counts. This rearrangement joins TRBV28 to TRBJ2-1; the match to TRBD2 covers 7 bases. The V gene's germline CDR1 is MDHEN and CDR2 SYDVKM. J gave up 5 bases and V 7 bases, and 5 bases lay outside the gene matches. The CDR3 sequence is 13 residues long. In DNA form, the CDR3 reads TGTGCCAGCACCCTTGGGGGGGACAATGAGCAGTTCTTC. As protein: CASTLGGDNEQFF.

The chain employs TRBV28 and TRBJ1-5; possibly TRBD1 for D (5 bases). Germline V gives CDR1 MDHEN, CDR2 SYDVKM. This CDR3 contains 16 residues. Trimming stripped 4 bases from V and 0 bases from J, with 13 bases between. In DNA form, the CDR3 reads TGTGCCAGCAGTTGGGCCGGGACTTATAGCAATCAGCCCCAGCATTTT. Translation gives CASSWAGTYSNQPQHF.

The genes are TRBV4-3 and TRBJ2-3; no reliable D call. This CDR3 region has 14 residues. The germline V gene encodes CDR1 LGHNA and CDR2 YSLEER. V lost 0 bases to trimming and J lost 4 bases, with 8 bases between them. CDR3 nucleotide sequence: TGCGCCAGCAGCCAAGATTTCCGGGCAGATACGCAGTATTTT. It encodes CASSQDFRADTQYF.

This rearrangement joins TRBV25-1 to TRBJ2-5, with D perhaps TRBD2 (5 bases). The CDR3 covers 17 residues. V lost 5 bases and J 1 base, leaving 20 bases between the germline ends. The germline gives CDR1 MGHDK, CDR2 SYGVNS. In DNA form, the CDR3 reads TGTGCCAGCAGTAACCCGGAAGGGCGAGGGATCCAAGAGACCCAGTACTTC. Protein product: CASSNPEGRGIQETQYF.

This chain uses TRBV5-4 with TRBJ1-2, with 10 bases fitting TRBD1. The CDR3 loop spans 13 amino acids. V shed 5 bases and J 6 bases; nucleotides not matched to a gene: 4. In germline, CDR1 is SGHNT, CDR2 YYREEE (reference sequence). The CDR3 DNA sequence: TGTGCCAGCAGGGGGACAGGGGAGGATGGCTACACCTTC. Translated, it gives CASRGTGEDGYTF.

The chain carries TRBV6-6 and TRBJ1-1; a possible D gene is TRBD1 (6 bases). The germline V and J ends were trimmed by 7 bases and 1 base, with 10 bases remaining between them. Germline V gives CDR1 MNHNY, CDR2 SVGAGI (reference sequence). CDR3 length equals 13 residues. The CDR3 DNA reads TGTGCCAGCAAACGGACAGAGAACACTGAAGCTTTCTTT. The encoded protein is CASKRTENTEAFF.

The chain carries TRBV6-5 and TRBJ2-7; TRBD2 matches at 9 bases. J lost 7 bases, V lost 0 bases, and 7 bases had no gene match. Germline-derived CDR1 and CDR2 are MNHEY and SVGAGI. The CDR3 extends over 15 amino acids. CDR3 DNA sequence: TGTGCCAGCAGTTACTCTTTAGCGGGAGCCTGGGAGCAGTACTTC. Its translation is CASSYSLAGAWEQYF.

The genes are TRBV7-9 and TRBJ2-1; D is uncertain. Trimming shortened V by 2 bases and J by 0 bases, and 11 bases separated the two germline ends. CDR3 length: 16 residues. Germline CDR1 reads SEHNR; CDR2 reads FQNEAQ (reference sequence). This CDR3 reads CASSLFSLSSYNEQFF. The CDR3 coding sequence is TGTGCCAGCAGCTTATTCAGCCTGAGCTCCTACAATGAGCAGTTCTTC.

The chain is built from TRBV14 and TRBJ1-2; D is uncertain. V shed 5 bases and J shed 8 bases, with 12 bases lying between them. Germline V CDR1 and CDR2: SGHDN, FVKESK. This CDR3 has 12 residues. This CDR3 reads CASSNKRGGYTF. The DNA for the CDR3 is TGTGCCAGCAGCAACAAGAGAGGAGGCTACACCTTC.